This TCR beta chain was observed in a study of blood T cell repertoires in COVID-19. Study background: Sites across the United States, Italy and Spain contributed samples from acute and convalescent COVID-19.

The CDR3 is 12 amino acids. With 6 bases removed from V and 4 bases from J, the gap between germline ends came to 9 bases. The germline gives CDR1 MNHEY, CDR2 SVGEGT. Individuals drawn from 24 US areas were roughly 18 to 100 years old. Cohorts were assigned according to the clinical history that participants reported. Assay: immunoSEQ multiplex PCR; the TCRdb copy retains only in-frame clones and omits some. The table lists approximately 270,000 clones, approximately 91% of them singletons. The origin of this receptor is a human donor in a cohort exposed to, infected with or recovered from COVID-19 (not recorded which). The donor label of this sample is uncertain. The chain couples TRBV6-2 or TRBV6-3 to TRBJ1-1; the D is unclear. Specimen: PBMCs or T cells enriched from blood (not recorded which). The CDR3 is CASSSSLTEAFF. In DNA form, the CDR3 reads TGTGCCAGCAGCTCCTCTCTCACTGAAGCTTTCTTT.